This is a list of T cell receptor beta chains from one sample in a study of cytomegalovirus exposure and HLA in healthy donors. Clones were sequenced by immunoSEQ multiplex PCR, and TCRdb holds only the in-frame ones, with some missing. This specimen shows about 51,000 clones; the ten leading clones hold under 3%. The sample was PBMCs. The receptor source for this set is a female donor in good health and CMV-seronegative. CDR3s include the opening cysteine and the closing phenylalanine or tryptophan. Fields, in order: D gene, J gene, V gene, CDR3 protein, CDR3 DNA. A D gene is named only where the DNA matches it firmly.

. | TRBJ1-1 | TRBV7-3 | CASSPQQGTEAFF | TGTGCCAGCAGCCCACAACAGGGTACTGAAGCTTTCTTT
TRBD2 | TRBJ2-2 | TRBV30 | CAWSVSSGGLRNTGELFF | TGTGCCTGGAGTGTGTCAAGCGGGGGTTTACGTAACACCGGGGAGCTGTTTTTT
. | TRBJ1-5 | TRBV4-2 | CASSQDGSNQPQHF | TGTGCCAGCAGCCAAGACGGTAGCAATCAGCCCCAGCATTTT
TRBD1 | TRBJ1-1 | TRBV10-3 | CATGGQEAFF | TGTGCCACCGGGGGACAGGAAGCTTTCTTT
TRBD2 | TRBJ2-3 | TRBV30 | CVLQPSGKDTQYF | TGTGTCCTGCAGCCTAGCGGGAAAGATACGCAGTATTTT
. | TRBJ1-5 | TRBV7-6 | CASSATGQPNQPQHF | TGTGCCAGCAGCGCCACGGGACAACCTAATCAGCCCCAGCATTTT
. | TRBJ2-7 | TRBV4-1 | CASSQVLAAYEQYF | TGCGCCAGCAGCCAAGTACTAGCTGCCTACGAGCAGTACTTC
TRBD1 | TRBJ1-4 | TRBV5-1 | CASSLQGANEKLFF | TGCGCCAGCAGCTTACAGGGGGCTAATGAAAAACTGTTTTTT
. | TRBJ1-5 | TRBV6-1 | CASSGGDSNQPQHF | TGTGCCAGCAGTGGGGGGGACAGCAATCAGCCCCAGCATTTT
TRBD1 | TRBJ1-2 | TRBV15 | CATSRAPGTGFDGYTF | TGTGCCACCAGCAGAGCACCCGGGACAGGGTTTGATGGCTACACCTTC
. | TRBJ1-2 | TRBV5-1 | CASSSPTGYGGGYTF | TGCGCCAGCAGCTCGCCTACAGGGTACGGTGGTGGCTACACCTTC
. | TRBJ2-1 | TRBV29-1 | CSVVGGAANEQFF | TGCAGCGTTGTAGGGGGGGCAGCCAATGAGCAGTTCTTC
. | TRBJ2-7 | TRBV2 | CASTADSYEQYF | TGTGCCAGCACCGCGGACTCCTACGAGCAGTACTTC
. | TRBJ2-1 | TRBV5-6 | CASSKLALNEQFF | TGTGCCAGCAGCAAGTTAGCGCTGAATGAGCAGTTCTTC
. | TRBJ2-7 | TRBV18 | CASSPSRAYEQYF | TGTGCCAGCTCACCATCCAGGGCCTACGAGCAGTACTTC
TRBD1 | TRBJ1-1 | TRBV6-5 | CASSKGQANTEAFF | TGTGCCAGCAGTAAGGGACAGGCGAACACTGAAGCTTTCTTT
TRBD1 | TRBJ2-5 | TRBV30 | CAWSKTGVETQYF | TGTGCCTGGAGTAAGACAGGGGTGGAGACCCAGTACTTC
. | TRBJ1-2 | TRBV7-9 | CASSTTASNFYGYTF | TGTGCCAGCAGCACGACAGCTTCCAACTTCTATGGCTACACCTTC
. | TRBJ1-2 | TRBV5-8 | CASSQTVSAGYTF | TGTGCCAGCAGCCAAACAGTATCAGCTGGCTACACCTTC
TRBD1 | TRBJ1-5 | TRBV18 | CASSLKWTGAVPYSNQPQHF | TGTGCCAGCTCACTAAAGTGGACAGGGGCGGTCCCTTATAGCAATCAGCCCCAGCATTTT
. | TRBJ1-1 | TRBV6-5 | CASSYEASDTEAFF | TGTGCCAGCAGTTACGAGGCGTCCGACACTGAAGCTTTCTTT
. | TRBJ2-2 | TRBV7-2 | CASSHPVRGGGVTGELFF | TGTGCCAGCAGCCACCCGGTGCGAGGGGGGGGCGTCACCGGGGAGCTGTTTTTT
. | TRBJ1-1 | TRBV30 | CAWDSSGESNTEAFF | TGTGCCTGGGACTCATCAGGGGAATCGAACACTGAAGCTTTCTTT
. | TRBJ2-2 | TRBV4-1 | CASSQDLRRRPGELFF | TGCGCCAGCAGCCAAGATCTAAGGAGGCGGCCCGGGGAGCTGTTTTTT
. | TRBJ1-5 | TRBV9 | CASSGVLLAWCDQPQHF | TGTGCCAGCAGCGGGGTCCTCTTAGCGTGGTGCGATCAGCCCCAGCATTTT
TRBD1 | TRBJ1-2 | TRBV13 | CASSLSHRGPGGYTF | TGTGCCAGCAGCTTATCTCACAGGGGTCCTGGGGGCTACACCTTC
TRBD1 | TRBJ1-4 | TRBV9 | CASSVEARGIEKLFF | TGTGCCAGCAGCGTAGAGGCCAGGGGGATAGAAAAACTGTTTTTT
TRBD1 | TRBJ1-1 | TRBV6-1 | CASSGPGTGDLGSTEAFF | TGTGCCAGCAGTGGCCCCGGGACAGGGGATTTGGGGAGCACTGAAGCTTTCTTT
. | TRBJ2-7 | TRBV9 | CASSAGLPPIYEQYF | TGTGCCAGCAGCGCGGGACTGCCCCCAATCTACGAGCAGTACTTC
. | TRBJ1-2 | TRBV2 | CASSRDGQFGYTF | TGTGCCAGCAGCAGGGACGGACAGTTCGGCTACACCTTC
TRBD2 | TRBJ2-1 | TRBV29-1 | CSVDKRGLAGEASYNEQFF | TGCAGCGTCGACAAGCGGGGACTAGCGGGAGAAGCCTCCTACAATGAGCAGTTCTTC
TRBD1 | TRBJ1-2 | TRBV29-1 | CSVDFRGPDGYTF | TGCAGCGTTGACTTCAGGGGGCCCGATGGCTACACCTTC
TRBD2 | TRBJ2-7 | TRBV4-3 | CASSQDVRGDLTYEQYF | TGCGCCAGCAGCCAAGATGTTCGGGGGGACCTTACCTACGAGCAGTACTTC
. | TRBJ2-5 | TRBV19 | CASSMGETQYF | TGTGCCAGTAGTATGGGCGAGACCCAGTACTTC
. | TRBJ1-6 | TRBV7-2 | CASSSLTGFNSPLHF | TGTGCCAGCAGCTCATTAACAGGTTTTAATTCACCCCTACACTTT
TRBD2 | TRBJ2-5 | TRBV30 | CAWGTSGETQYF | TGTGCCTGGGGGACTAGCGGTGAGACCCAGTACTTC
TRBD1 | TRBJ2-2 | TRBV25-1 | CASSGDRGPTGELFF | TGTGCCAGCAGTGGGGACAGGGGGCCCACCGGGGAGCTGTTTTTT
TRBD1 | TRBJ1-1 | TRBV30 | CAWRLAGGSKAFF | TGTGCCTGGAGACTGGCAGGGGGCTCTAAAGCTTTCTTT
. | TRBJ2-7 | TRBV27 | CASTSLSGGAFYEQYF | TGTGCCAGCACCTCCTTGAGCGGAGGGGCATTCTACGAGCAGTACTTC
TRBD1 | TRBJ2-5 | TRBV5-4 | CASSWGQGETQYF | TGTGCCAGCAGCTGGGGACAGGGGGAGACCCAGTACTTC
TRBD2 | TRBJ2-7 | TRBV11-1 | CASSPLGLAGDEQYF | TGTGCCAGCAGCCCGCTGGGACTAGCGGGAGACGAGCAGTACTTC
TRBD2 | TRBJ2-5 | TRBV7-9 | CASSSRIDASGRGETQYF | TGTGCCAGCAGCTCCCGTATAGACGCCAGCGGGAGGGGAGAGACCCAGTACTTC
TRBD2 | TRBJ2-1 | TRBV9 | CASSVDPSGVVNEQFF | TGTGCCAGCAGCGTAGACCCTAGCGGGGTAGTCAATGAGCAGTTCTTC
. | TRBJ1-2 | TRBV5-1 | CASSLEGGLATF | TGCGCCAGCAGCTTGGAGGGTGGACTGGCCACCTTC
. | TRBJ2-5 | TRBV5-1 | CASSLGQYWETQYF | TGCGCCAGCAGCTTGGGACAGTACTGGGAGACCCAGTACTTC
. | TRBJ2-7 | TRBV6-5 | CASSYSVLYEQYF | TGTGCCAGCAGTTATAGCGTTCTATACGAGCAGTACTTC
. | TRBJ2-7 | TRBV7-6 | CASSLWSRGGEQYF | TGTGCCAGCAGCTTATGGTCCAGGGGCGGCGAGCAGTACTTC
. | TRBJ1-1 | TRBV30 | CAWSLITGAFF | TGTGCCTGGAGTTTAATCACAGGAGCTTTCTTT
. | TRBJ1-5 | TRBV7-8 | CASSRGRMRRSNQPQHF | TGTGCCAGCAGTCGAGGCCGGATGCGGCGCAGCAATCAGCCCCAGCATTTT